Below are 29 T cell receptor beta chains sequenced from a single sample in a study of regulatory T cells in long-lasting Graves disease. As to time point: newly diagnosed GD, antithyroid drugs for less than 3 months. Following extraction of RNA from PBMCs, that RNA was used to make the TCR library. For TCR beta, libraries came from iRepertoire HTBI primers and Arm-PCR of CDR3 regions. From the multiplex PCR reads, TCRdb called clonotypes with MiXCR, one entry per CDR3 protein. The sample gives under 450,000 distinct CDR3 sequences, under 20% of which show up once; 20% is in the top ten. This same sample was also taken into another study, of T cells in Graves' hyperthyroidism and ophthalmopathy.

Sequenced material: peripheral blood mononuclear cells (PBMCs), taken at new diagnosis, from a patient treated with antithyroid drugs. Every receptor here comes from a woman aged 18-29 years with Graves disease.

The table lists this clonotype with many counts. This chain uses TRBV9 with TRBJ2-7, with 11 bases lining up with TRBD2. V dropped 1 base and J dropped 5; count of bases not matched to a gene: 8. The CDR3 has 16 amino acids. CDR1 is SGDLS, CDR2 YYNGEE, per germline. Here the CDR3 reads CASSVNKASGRHEQYF. As DNA, the CDR3 is TGTGCCAGCAGCGTAAATAAGGCTAGCGGGAGGCACGAGCAGTACTTC. The variable domain in full, completed from reference TRBV9 and TRBJ2-7, reads DSGVTQTPKHLITATGQRVTLRCSPRSGDLSVYWYQQSLDQGLQFLIQYYNGEERAKGNILERFSAQQFPDLHSELNLSSLELGDSALYFCASSVNKASGRHEQYFGPGTRLTVT.

The J gene is TRBJ2-3, the V gene TRBV5-6, with 10 bases identical to TRBD1. The CDR3 has 15 amino acids. V lost 4 bases, J lost 8 bases, and 10 bases stayed unmatched. Germline assignment: CDR1 SGHDT and CDR2 YYEEEE. CDR3 amino acids: CASSLTGGFVVTQYF. CDR3 sequence (DNA): TGTGCCAGCAGCCTGACAGGGGGCTTCGTAGTTACGCAGTATTTT.

This clonotype was seen repeatedly, ten times or more. The chain recombines TRBV20-1 with TRBJ2-1; TRBD1 or TRBD2 may be the D gene (5 bases each). Trimming removed 1 base from V and 8 bases from J, with 24 bases in between. This CDR3 comprises 17 residues. CDR1 is DFQATT, CDR2 SNEGSKA, per germline (reference sequence). The CDR3 DNA reads as TGCAGTGCTAGAGGGGTTATGCTCGGGGACCAGGACTATGAGCAGTTCTTC. The encoded protein is CSARGVMLGDQDYEQFF.

The chain combines TRBV28 with TRBJ1-3, with D perhaps matching TRBD1 (6 bases). Germline V lookup: CDR1 MDHEN, CDR2 SYDVKM. V was cut by 5 bases and J by 4 bases, with 30 bases left in between. The CDR3 spans 20 residues. Here the CDR3 DNA reads TGTGCCAGCAGTGAAGCCCCCCCGGCGTACTTCCCCACAGGGGGAAACACCATATATTTT. Encoded protein: CASSEAPPAYFPTGGNTIYF. The whole variable domain, filled in from reference TRBV28 and TRBJ1-3, reads DVKVTQSSRYLVKRTGEKVFLECVQDMDHENMFWYRQDPGLGLRLIYFSYDVKMKEKGDIPEGYSVSREKKERFSLILESASTNQTSMYLCASSEAPPAYFPTGGNTIYFGEGSWLTVV.

This clonotype was picked up a small number of times. The V gene is TRBV7-3, the J gene TRBJ2-7; possible D gene TRBD1, 5 bases. V lost 4 bases, J lost 5 bases, and 12 bases lay in between. CDR3 length equals 13 residues. Per the germline V gene, CDR1 is SGHTA and CDR2 is FQGTGA. CDR3 DNA: TGTGCCAGCAGCTCAGACAGTTACGACGAGCAGTACTTC. Its translation is CASSSDSYDEQYF.

This clonotype has a count of ten or more. The chain is built from TRBV30 and TRBJ2-7; D is perhaps TRBD2 (5 bases). Germline V CDR1 and CDR2: GTSNPN, SVGIG (reference sequence). V lost 3 bases and J lost 9, with 15 bases in between. The CDR3 covers 12 residues. The CDR3 DNA reads TGTGCCTGGAGCGCAATACGGGGAGCGCAGTACTTC. Translating gives CAWSAIRGAQYF.

The V gene is TRBV30, the J gene TRBJ2-7, with TRBD1 matching over 10 bases. V dropped 2 bases and J dropped 5; count of bases not matched to a gene: 9. Per the germline V gene, CDR1 is GTSNPN and CDR2 is SVGIG (reference sequence). This CDR3 spans 15 amino acids. CDR3 amino acids: CAWSPMGQGWHEQYF. The CDR3 nucleotides read TGTGCCTGGAGTCCCATGGGACAGGGGTGGCACGAGCAGTACTTC.

The sample holds a few counts of this clonotype. V usage is TRBV4-2 and J usage is TRBJ1-2; no reliable D call. V was clipped by 0 bases and J by 4 bases, with 12 bases between them. CDR1 and CDR2 from the germline V gene are LGHNA and YNFKEQ. The CDR3 has 15 amino acids. The CDR3 coding sequence is TGTGCCAGCAGCCAAGACGCCAGGCCGGTCTATGGCTACACCTTC. Encoded protein: CASSQDARPVYGYTF.

The V and J genes are TRBV5-1 and TRBJ2-5; TRBD2 might be the D (6 bases). Trimming removed 1 base at V and 4 bases at J, with 11 bases between. The CDR3 contains 14 residues. Germline V gives CDR1 SGHRS, CDR2 YFSETQ. In nucleotides, the CDR3 is TGCGCCAGCAGCTTGCGGGAGCTTCCAGAGACCCAGTACTTC. Translation: CASSLRELPETQYF. Full variable domain (outside the CDR3, taken from reference TRBV5-1 and TRBJ2-5): KAGVTQTPRYLIKTRGQQVTLSCSPISGHRSVSWYQQTPGQGLQFLFEYFSETQRNKGNFPGRFSGRQFSNSRSEMNVSTLELGDSALYLCASSLRELPETQYFGPGTRLLVL.

This clonotype showed up many times. The V gene is TRBV5-4, the J gene TRBJ2-7; 10 bases align to TRBD1. Germline assignment: CDR1 SGHNT and CDR2 YYREEE (reference sequence). Trimming removed 4 bases from V and 5 bases from J; junction bases left unmatched: 6. There are 14 residues in the CDR3. CDR3 sequence: CASSKGQGRHEQYF. CDR3 nucleotides: TGTGCCAGCAGCAAGGGACAGGGGAGGCACGAGCAGTACTTC.

Many counts were recorded for this clonotype. DNA for the CDR3: TGTGCCAGCAGCTCCCGGGGACAGGGGGGCTATGGCTACACCTTC. This gives the protein CASSSRGQGGYGYTF. The chain recombines TRBV11-2 with TRBJ1-2, with 11 bases identical to TRBD1. The CDR3 spans 15 residues. Germline values: CDR1 SGHAT, CDR2 FQNNGV. Trimming cost V 4 bases and J 4 bases; bases outside gene matches: 5.

This clonotype was seen ten or more times. The V gene is TRBV5-1, the J gene TRBJ2-3, with 8 positions matching TRBD1. This CDR3 comprises 15 residues. The ends lost 4 bases at V and 4 bases at J; junction bases unmatched: 8. Germline V gives CDR1 SGHRS, CDR2 YFSETQ. Here the CDR3 DNA reads TGCGCCAGCAGCCCCCGACAGGGGATCCCAGATACGCAGTATTTT. It is translated as CASSPRQGIPDTQYF.

This clonotype was counted ten times or more. The chain uses TRBV6-1 and TRBJ2-4, with 9 bases fitting TRBD1. Trimming took 6 bases from V and 7 from J; bases not matched to a gene: 13. This CDR3 has 16 amino acids. Germline CDR1 and CDR2: MNHNS and SASEGT. The DNA of the CDR3 is TGTGCCAGCAGAGACCTTTCACAGGGGGCAAATAACATTCAGTACTTC. Its protein product is CASRDLSQGANNIQYF.

This chain links TRBV15 with TRBJ2-1; no clear D gene. CDR3 length equals 14 residues. Germline V gene sequence: CDR1 LNHNV, CDR2 YYDKDF (reference sequence). V gave up 0 bases and J gave up 15 bases, with 18 bases separating them. The CDR3 region has the DNA TGTGCCACCAGCAGAGATCGGTTGAGTTTTACCCTGTTCTTC. Its translation is CATSRDRLSFTLFF.

This clonotype has a handful of counts. V and J are TRBV14 and TRBJ2-1; TRBD2 matches 14 bases. Looked up from germline, CDR1 is SGHDN and CDR2 is FVKESK. V lost 4 bases and J lost 4; bases outside the gene matches: 12. The CDR3 runs to 19 residues. DNA of the CDR3: TGTGCCAGCAGCCGCCCCAAGACTAGCGGGAGGGCCCATTACAATGAGCAGTTCTTC. It specifies CASSRPKTSGRAHYNEQFF.

This clonotype was observed a few times. This chain connects TRBV6-2 or TRBV6-3 to TRBJ2-3; D gene unclear. This CDR3 is built from 16 residues. V was shortened by 4 bases and J by 2 bases, with 16 bases between the two germline ends. Germline CDR1 reads MNHEY; CDR2 reads SVGEGT. DNA of the CDR3: TGTGCCAGCAGTTTTCGGCCCAGCCCCTACACAGATACGCAGTATTTT. This codes for CASSFRPSPYTDTQYF.

This clonotype was counted a few times. The chain carries TRBV6-1 and TRBJ2-1; TRBD2 might be the D (6 bases). The CDR3 totals 14 residues. Germline assignment: CDR1 MNHNS and CDR2 SASEGT. The ends were cut back, 3 bases at V and 3 bases at J, with 9 bases in the middle. The CDR3 region has the DNA TGTGCCAGCAGTGATCTGGGGGGCTACAATGAGCAGTTCTTC. Its protein product is CASSDLGGYNEQFF.

CDR3 region: CASSSNTDTQYF. CDR3 in DNA: TGTGCCAGCAGTTCGAACACAGATACGCAGTATTTT. V usage is TRBV27 and J usage is TRBJ2-3, with D unclear. CDR3 size: 12 residues. The germline V and J ends were trimmed by 4 bases and 2 bases, with 4 bases remaining between them. Per germline, CDR1 MNHEY and CDR2 SMNVEV (reference sequence).

CDR3 coding DNA: TGTGCCAGTCGCCCGTACCCAGGGGGAGGTAACTATGGCTACACCTTC. Protein product: CASRPYPGGGNYGYTF. This chain links TRBV28 with TRBJ1-2; 7 bases agree with TRBD1. This CDR3 contains 16 residues. With V trimmed by 9 bases and J by 1 base, 14 bases remained unmatched. Germline CDR1 and CDR2: MDHEN and SYDVKM.

The sample holds a few counts of this clonotype. This chain uses TRBV4-1 with TRBJ2-7; D remains unclear. This CDR3 comprises 15 residues. Germline V gene lookup returns CDR1 MGHRA and CDR2 YSYEKL. V was trimmed by 1 base and J by 4 bases, leaving 14 bases between them. The CDR3 region has the DNA TGCGCCAGCAGCCAAGCCCCACTAAGTGGGTACGAGCAGTACTTC. Its translation: CASSQAPLSGYEQYF.

The chain has TRBV4-1 and TRBJ2-3, with D hard to call. The DNA end is more similar to TRBJ2-1, so the J call may be wrong. Germline V gene lookup returns CDR1 MGHRA and CDR2 YSYEKL. This CDR3 region has 12 residues. CDR3 residues: CASSQDLSPQFF. The CDR3 DNA sequence: TGCGCCAGCAGCCAAGATTTATCGCCGCAGTTCTTC.

Details on this clonotype: A read error may be the cause here, since a much bigger clone is one base away. The chain combines TRBV7-6 with TRBJ2-3, with TRBD2 matching 12 bases. The end of the DNA aligns better with TRBJ2-5, so the J call may be wrong. Germline V CDR1 and CDR2: SGHVS, FNYEAQ. This CDR3 spans 15 amino acids. The CDR3 spells CASNLETSGSGAQYF. The DNA for the CDR3 is TGTGCCAGCAACTTAGAGACTAGCGGGAGTGGTGCCCAGTACTTC.

This clonotype has at least ten counts. As DNA, the CDR3 is TGTGCCAGCAGGACAGGAACAGGGACGGATCAGCCCCAGCATTTT. Translating it yields CASRTGTGTDQPQHF. This chain uses TRBV12-3 or TRBV12-4 with TRBJ1-5; TRBD1 might be the D (6 bases). V gave up 6 bases and J gave up 5 bases, with 17 bases separating them. The CDR3 runs to 15 residues.

At least ten counts were recorded for this clonotype. The chain joins TRBV7-8 to TRBJ2-4; D is perhaps TRBD2 (6 bases). Trimming pared 4 bases from V and 8 bases from J, leaving 9 bases between. Germline CDR1 and CDR2: SGHVS and FQNEAQ. This CDR3 is 12 amino acids long. This chain's CDR3 is CASSSPGDIQYF. The CDR3 DNA follows: TGTGCCAGCAGCTCACCGGGGGACATTCAGTACTTC.

A word on this clonotype: A much larger clone differs by one base, so this may be a read error. The V gene is TRBV6-2 or TRBV6-3, the J gene TRBJ1-1; D gene unclear. CDR3 length: 15 amino acids. Germline assignment: CDR1 MNHEY and CDR2 SVGEGT. CDR3: CASSAPSTRNTEALF. The CDR3 coding sequence is TGTGCCAGCAGTGCCCCAAGTACGCGGAACACTGAAGCTCTCTTT.

This clonotype was observed many times. One end of the junction does not line up with germline, which may come from a read error. The rearrangement links TRBV30 to TRBJ1-1; D is unresolved. From germline, CDR1 is GTSNPN and CDR2 SVGIG (reference sequence). The CDR3 covers 13 residues. The DNA for the CDR3 is TGTGCCTGGGGTGTACAACAGATGACTGAAGCTTTCTTT. Translated, it gives CAWGVQQMTEAFF.

The chain joins TRBV10-3 to TRBJ2-3; 8 bases match TRBD2. Looked up from germline, CDR1 is ENHRY and CDR2 is SYGVKD. J gave up 1 base and V 7 bases, and 7 bases lay outside the gene matches. This CDR3 has 15 residues. CDR3: CAIKGSGSGTDTQYF. CDR3 bases: TGTGCCATCAAGGGGAGCGGGAGCGGCACAGATACGCAGTATTTT.

This clonotype was observed a handful of times. This chain uses TRBV7-9 with TRBJ2-1, with unresolved D. The CDR3 extends over 16 amino acids. Per the germline V gene, CDR1 is SEHNR and CDR2 is FQNEAQ (reference sequence). V lost 2 bases to trimming and J lost 0 bases, with 11 bases between them. Here the CDR3 DNA reads TGTGCCAGCAGCTTAACCCCTCCTTCCTCCTACAATGAGCAGTTCTTC. Residues: CASSLTPPSSYNEQFF.

On this clonotype: Given a much more abundant clone one base away, this may be a read error. This chain connects TRBV29-1 to TRBJ2-7; 8 bases map to TRBD1. The junction had 5 bases not matched to a gene; V was cut back by 1 base and J by 0 bases. The CDR3 covers 15 residues. Germline V gene data show CDR1 as SQVTM and CDR2 as ANQGSEA. CDR3 region: CSVEGGDRSSYEQYF. In DNA, the CDR3 is TGCAGCGTTGAAGGAGGGGACAGGAGCTCCTACGAGCAGTACTTC.